The following is a T cell receptor (beta chain) sequence with its context. The data are from a study of blood T cell repertoires in COVID-19. About the research overall: The United States, Italy and Spain provided the acute and convalescent COVID-19 samples. T cells, B-cell-depleted T cells, or PBMCs supplied cDNA or gDNA.

Study processing details: How many nucleated cells were present was estimated from reference gene primer amplification. Libraries were prepared by immunoSEQ multiplex PCR; TCRdb keeps only in-frame clonotypes and omits some of them. The V and J calls and clone size are taken from that table; D and trimming were inferred from the DNA. The profile shows fewer than 85,000 clones, 79% of them singletons. Material for sequencing was peripheral blood. The sequence came from a man in his 60s with active or convalescent COVID-19.

The CDR3 is CASSSGQGATDTQYF. The DNA of the CDR3 is TGCGCCAGCAGCTCAGGACAGGGGGCGACAGATACGCAGTATTTT. V gene TRBV5-1 combines with J gene TRBJ2-3; 11 positions agree with TRBD1. This CDR3 comprises 15 residues. Germline lookup yields CDR1 SGHRS and CDR2 YFSETQ. Trimming cost V 3 bases and J 3 bases; bases outside gene matches: 3.